The subject of this entry is one T cell receptor (beta chain). The target of this receptor is not known. The input lacks base qualities; no much larger clone sits a single base away. The immunoSEQ Assay, a bias-controlled multiplex PCR, was used to amplify TCRbeta CDR3 regions from genomic DNA. The original methods were these. Nucleated cell counts per sample were estimated from amplification of reference gene primers within the assay. To quantify the absolute abundance of each unique TCRbeta CDR3 rearrangement, sequence reads were collapsed and filtered. For each sample, productive Simpson clonality was calculated as the square root of Simpson's diversity index across productive rearrangements. TCRdb mirrors the immuneACCESS table, restricted to in-frame sequences. Some clones are absent from its copies; in checked studies, under half trace to an unresolved V gene, and the reason for the others is unknown. V and J calls and clone size are given by that table; D and trimming were obtained from the DNA. Recorded for this sample are some 220,000 clones; 75% to 85% of them occurred a single time. The leading ten clones occupy roughly 5.5% of the sample.

After removal of 1 base from V and 5 bases from J, the junction retains 4 bases not matched to a gene. The germline V gene yields SGHRS for CDR1 and YFSETQ for CDR2. The CDR3 sequence holds 15 residues, the cysteine and phenylalanine included. Just the 45-base CDR3 DNA is kept, in frame starting at base 1. This sample is drawn from a study of blood T cell repertoires in COVID-19 (dated by TCRdb to 2020 to 2021). In terms of the full investigation: The collaborator samples originated in the United States, Italy and Spain and spanned the acute and convalescent phases of COVID-19. Where HLA class I and class II types were available, the types were taken from metadata supplied by the sample provider, not from assay-based typing. Subjects who had been exposed to COVID-19, were actively infected with it, or had recovered from it provided the deeply sampled blood TCRbeta repertoires that made up the dataset. The repertoires were made available in a free public database intended to serve as a resource for research on the immune response to SARS-CoV-2. The material from the prospective study consisted of cDNA or gDNA derived from T cells, B-cell-depleted T cells, or PBMCs. The samples were drawn from the first 160 participants of the ongoing ImmuneRACE study and from some 1,300 subjects provided by 6 global collaborators. The sample metadata nearly always contained a de-identified subject ID, COVID-19 status, age in years and sex. The study at large found these results: Clinical and demographic metadata were provided uncurated, with the amount varying by source and participant.

Whole blood was collected in K2EDTA tubes by collaborating institutions according to the institutions' own protocols. For TCRbeta analysis, collaborators shipped samples in one of three forms: frozen whole blood, isolated PBMCs, or DNA extracted from either of those sample types. The rearrangement joined TRBV5-1 to TRBJ2-2; TRBD2 matches 8 bases in the middle. The sample was peripheral blood. The TCR sequence derives from a human donor in a cohort sampled during active COVID-19. In nucleotides, the sequence is TGCGCCAGCAGCTTGAACGGGAGGGGGACCGGGGAGCTGTTTTTT. This encodes CASSLNGRGTGELFF.